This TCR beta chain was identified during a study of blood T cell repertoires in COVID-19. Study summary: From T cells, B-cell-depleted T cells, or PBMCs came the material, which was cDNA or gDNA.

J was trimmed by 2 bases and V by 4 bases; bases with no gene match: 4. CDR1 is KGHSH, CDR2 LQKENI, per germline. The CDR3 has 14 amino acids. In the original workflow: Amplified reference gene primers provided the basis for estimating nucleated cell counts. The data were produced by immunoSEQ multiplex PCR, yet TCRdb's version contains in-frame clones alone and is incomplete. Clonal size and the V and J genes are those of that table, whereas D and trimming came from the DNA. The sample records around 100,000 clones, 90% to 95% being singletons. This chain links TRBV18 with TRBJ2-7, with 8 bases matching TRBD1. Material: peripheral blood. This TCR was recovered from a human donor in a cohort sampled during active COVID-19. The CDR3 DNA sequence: TGTGCCAGCTCACAACAGGGGGTTCCCTACGAGCAGTACTTC. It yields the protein CASSQQGVPYEQYF.